Listed below are T cell receptor beta chains from one sample, sequenced in a study of blood T cell repertoires in COVID-19. Sequencing was performed with immunoSEQ multiplex PCR; in TCRdb, only in-frame clones are kept and a portion is missing. This sample has 100,000 to 150,000 clones, with 60% to 80% found just once. Sequenced: peripheral blood. All receptors come from a woman between 65 and 79 years old with acute or convalescent COVID-19. Both conserved end residues are part of each CDR3. The D gene is left open where the match is weak. Expanded clones get a size class; other rows say once, few or many, or leave the size out.

NA TRBD1 TRBJ1-3 TRBV11-2 TGTGCCAGCAGCTTAAGGGACAGGAGCTCTGGAAACACCATATATTTT CASSLRDRSSGNTIYF
NA TRBD1 TRBJ2-7 TRBV7-8 TGTGCCAGCAGCTTAGAGGGCAGGGGGCGAATGTACGAGCAGTACTTC CASSLEGRGRMYEQYF
few TRBD1 TRBJ2-1 TRBV5-6 TGTGCCAGCAGCTTGGGGACAGGGGGTCTGGGGAATGAGCAGTTCTTC CASSLGTGGLGNEQFF
NA TRBD2 TRBJ2-3 TRBV6-4 TGTGCCAGCAGTGACGGAATAGCGGGGGGAGATACGCAGTATTTT CASSDGIAGGDTQYF
few TRBD1 TRBJ1-2 TRBV2 TGTGCCAGCAGTGAAACAGGGGGCGGCTATGGCTACACCTTC CASSETGGGYGYTF
NA TRBD1 TRBJ1-2 TRBV5-1 TGCGCCAGCAGCGCGGACAGGGGCTATGGCTACACCTTC CASSADRGYGYTF
few TRBD1 TRBJ1-2 TRBV9 TGTGCCAGCAGCGTAGCTTCAGGGGGCGGCTATGGCTACACCTTC CASSVASGGGYGYTF
NA TRBD1 TRBJ2-3 TRBV7-9 TGTGCCAGCAGCGCCGGGACAGGTACATCTCGCACAGATACGCAGTATTTT CASSAGTGTSRTDTQYF
NA TRBD2 TRBJ2-2 TRBV2 TGTGCCAGCAGACGACTAGCGGGGATCACCGGGGAGCTGTTTTTT CASRRLAGITGELFF
NA NA TRBJ2-1 TRBV4-3 TGCGCCAGCAGCCAAGAACAGGGGGGGGCAAATGAGCAGTTCTTC CASSQEQGGANEQFF
many TRBD2 TRBJ2-7 TRBV4-3 TGCGCCAGCAGCCGGACTAGCGGCCAATACGAGCAGTACTTC CASSRTSGQYEQYF
NA TRBD1 TRBJ1-4 TRBV7-8 TGTGCCACCACTAGGGGGACAGTTAATGAAAAACTGTTTTTT CATTRGTVNEKLFF
NA NA TRBJ2-2 TRBV15 TGTGCCACAAATCTCGGCGGTTCCTCCCGGGAGCTGTTTTTT CATNLGGSSRELFF